Sequencing of this T cell receptor (beta chain) was carried out in a study of blood T cell repertoires in COVID-19. Study details: Nucleic acid was either cDNA or gDNA, and it came from T cells, B-cell-depleted T cells, or PBMCs.

As processed by the authors: Reference gene primer amplification gave nucleated cell count estimates. Generated by immunoSEQ multiplex PCR, the TCRdb table keeps only in-frame clones and is missing some. The V and J calls and clone size were taken over from that table, and D and trimming were inferred from the DNA. The top ten clones hold roughly 1.2% of a sample with under 250,000 clones, roughly nine tenths of them seen once. CDR1 and CDR2 (germline): KGHSH, LQKENI. The CDR3 consists of 14 residues. V lost 8 bases and J lost 2; bases outside the gene matches: 6. The source material was peripheral blood. This TCR derives from a man aged 30 to 45 with acute or convalescent COVID-19. The chain employs TRBV18 and TRBJ2-3; 8 bases are shared with TRBD2. The CDR3 loop is CASGTGGPTDTQYF. CDR3 sequence (DNA): TGTGCCAGCGGAACGGGGGGGCCCACAGATACGCAGTATTTT.